This TCR beta chain comes out of a study of blood T cell repertoires in COVID-19 (dated by TCRdb to the early 2020s). A note on the overall study: Samples covering the acute and convalescent phases of COVID-19 were provided by collaborators in the United States, Italy and Spain. The material from the prospective study consisted of cDNA or gDNA derived from T cells, B-cell-depleted T cells, or PBMCs. The dataset comprised deeply sampled blood TCRbeta repertoires from subjects exposed to, actively infected with, or recovered from COVID-19. The repertoires were released in a freely available public database meant as a resource for research on the immune response to SARS-CoV-2. The samples were drawn from two sources: the first 160 participants of the ongoing ImmuneRACE study, and 1,000 to 1,500 subjects contributed by 6 global collaborators. Sample metadata almost always included a de-identified subject ID, COVID-19 status, age in years and sex. Where HLA class I and class II types were available, the types were taken from metadata supplied by the sample provider, not from assay-based typing. What the work shows at the level of the full study, not this receptor alone: The quantity of clinical and demographic metadata differed by source and by participant and was supplied without curation.

One collaborating source in Seattle enrolled patients during active infection and followed them longitudinally through the course of disease. The collaborating institutions used their own protocols to collect whole blood in K2EDTA tubes. For TCRbeta analysis, collaborator samples were shipped as frozen whole blood, as isolated PBMCs, or as DNA extracted from either sample type. TCRbeta CDR3 regions were amplified from genomic DNA using the immunoSEQ Assay, a bias-controlled multiplex PCR. The source study handled its data this way. Nucleated cell counts per sample were estimated from amplification of reference gene primers within the assay. To quantify the absolute abundance of each unique TCRbeta CDR3 rearrangement, sequence reads were collapsed and filtered. Productive Simpson clonality was computed per sample as the square root of Simpson's diversity index over productive rearrangements. Not all clones reach the TCRdb copy of this immuneACCESS table, which keeps in-frame sequences only. Checked studies attribute under half of the gap to unresolved V genes and leave the rest unexplained. V and J calls and clone size follow that table, whereas D and trimming were derived from the DNA. This sample gives 200,000 to 250,000 clones in total; around 88% of them show up just once. The ten largest make up approximately 6% of the sample.

This clone was seen just once. Its recognized antigen is unknown. Nothing much larger sits one base from this clone, and base qualities are not available. Material: peripheral blood. This clonotype originated in a woman older than 75 with COVID-19, enrolled during active disease.

The DNA is as follows: TGTGCCAGCAGCTTAGAGGCCAGGGGAGGCTACACCTTC. This translates into CASSLEARGGYTF. Here the chain combines TRBV7-9 and TRBJ1-2; perhaps TRBD1 is the D gene, with 6 bases matching. Spanning cysteine to phenylalanine, the CDR3 consists of 13 amino acids. The DNA shown is the 39-base CDR3, in frame from base 1. CDR1 and CDR2 were assigned from the germline V gene (reference sequence) as SEHNR and FQNEAQ. V loses 1 base of germline sequence and J loses 8 bases, and the interval between the two ends is 11 bases.